Following are 29 T cell receptor beta chains from one sample sequenced in a study of blood T cell repertoires in COVID-19. The data were produced by immunoSEQ multiplex PCR, yet TCRdb's version contains in-frame clones alone and is incomplete. Here the sample spans approximately 43,000 clones, around 81% being singletons. The sample consisted of peripheral blood. These receptors were collected from a man aged 35-49 years with active or convalescent COVID-19.

The chain recombines TRBV19 with TRBJ1-2, with TRBD1 identical over 7 bases. With V trimmed by 5 bases and J by 8 bases, 8 bases remained unmatched. The CDR3 length is 13 residues. The germline V gene encodes CDR1 LNHDA and CDR2 SQIVND (reference sequence). The CDR3 spells CASSQTGSRGYTF. The CDR3 coding sequence is TGTGCCAGTAGTCAGACAGGGTCCAGAGGCTACACCTTC.

The chain carries TRBV11-2 and TRBJ1-2; D remains unclear. The CDR3 extends over 13 amino acids. Trimming took 1 base from V and 4 from J, leaving 7 bases between them. Germline CDR1 reads SGHAT; CDR2 reads FQNNGV. The CDR3 bases are TGTGCCAGCAGCTTAGCGGTCGGCTATGGCTACACCTTC. It translates to CASSLAVGYGYTF.

The V gene is TRBV10-2, the J gene TRBJ1-2; weak D call: TRBD1 (6 bases). The CDR3 is made up of 22 amino acids. Looked up from germline, CDR1 is WSHSY and CDR2 is SAAADI. V was cut by 4 bases and J by 0 bases, with 33 bases left in between. CDR3 protein: CASSGVQNPTIGQTETNYGYTF. The CDR3 bases are TGCGCCAGCAGTGGGGTGCAGAACCCGACAATTGGACAGACGGAAACTAACTATGGCTACACCTTC.

This chain connects TRBV10-3 to TRBJ2-1; 11 bases fit TRBD1. Germline V CDR1 and CDR2: ENHRY, SYGVKD. V was clipped by 3 bases and J by 7 bases; unmatched bases: 5. The CDR3 runs to 15 residues. CDR3 residues: CAISDGTGGKNEQFF. CDR3 nucleotides: TGTGCCATCAGTGATGGGACAGGGGGGAAGAATGAGCAGTTCTTC.

This clone was seen ten or more times. This rearrangement joins TRBV27 to TRBJ2-7; 13 bases align to TRBD2. After removal of 5 bases from V and 0 bases from J, the junction contained 16 bases not matched to a gene. There are 20 residues in the CDR3. Germline V gives CDR1 MNHEY, CDR2 SMNVEV (reference sequence). In nucleotides, the CDR3 is TGTGCCAGCAGTCCTCTTCCCGGGACTAGCGGGATATCCTTCTCCTACGAGCAGTACTTC. Residues: CASSPLPGTSGISFSYEQYF.

V is TRBV19 and J is TRBJ2-5; 10 bases agree with TRBD2. V lost 3 bases and J lost 0; bases outside the gene matches: 7. There are 17 residues in the CDR3. Per germline, CDR1 LNHDA and CDR2 SQIVND (reference sequence). The CDR3: CASSISLSGGDQETQYF. The CDR3 DNA follows: TGTGCCAGTAGTATTAGTCTCAGCGGGGGGGACCAAGAGACCCAGTACTTC.

The J gene is TRBJ1-5, the V gene TRBV28; tentative D call: TRBD1 (6 bases). Per germline, CDR1 MDHEN and CDR2 SYDVKM. This CDR3 is built from 16 residues. The V and J ends lost 2 bases and 0 bases respectively, with 11 bases between them. Here the CDR3 reads CASSLGQGYSNQPQHF. Written as DNA, the CDR3 is TGTGCCAGCAGTTTAGGCCAGGGGTATAGCAATCAGCCCCAGCATTTT.

This clone was picked up one time. The V call is TRBV5-4, the J call TRBJ1-2; D not resolved. The CDR3 runs to 14 residues. CDR1 is SGHNT and CDR2 is YYREEE in the germline V gene (reference sequence). V was cut by 3 bases and J by 2 bases, with 11 bases left in between. Here the CDR3 reads CASSSEGLNYGYTF. The CDR3 region has the DNA TGTGCCAGCAGCTCAGAGGGTTTGAACTATGGCTACACCTTC.

The V call is TRBV28, the J call TRBJ1-3; D not certain. The CDR3 consists of 15 residues. The germline gives CDR1 MDHEN, CDR2 SYDVKM. Deletions cut 3 bases from V and 4 bases from J, with 13 bases between. The CDR3 DNA follows: TGTGCCAGCAGTTTCCGTGTAGATCTGGGAAACACCATATATTTT. Its translation is CASSFRVDLGNTIYF.

The chain couples TRBV27 to TRBJ2-1; maybe TRBD2 (6 bases). The ends were cut back, 7 bases at V and 0 bases at J, with 16 bases in the middle. The CDR3 spans 16 residues. Germline CDR1 MNHEY, CDR2 SMNVEV (reference sequence). The CDR3 DNA reads as TGTGCCAGCACTCTCGGGAGTCCCTCCTCCTACAATGAGCAGTTCTTC. Translating it yields CASTLGSPSSYNEQFF.

J is TRBJ2-1 and V is TRBV11-2; 8 nucleotides match TRBD1. V was clipped by 5 bases and J by 4 bases; unmatched bases: 7. CDR1 is SGHAT, CDR2 FQNNGV, per germline. This CDR3 has 15 residues. The CDR3 nucleotides are TGTGCCAGCAGCCCACAGGGGGGCACTTACAATGAGCAGTTCTTC. Protein sequence: CASSPQGGTYNEQFF. The full variable domain, with the rest looked up from reference TRBV11-2 and TRBJ2-1, is EAGVAQSPRYKIIEKRQSVAFWCNPISGHATLYWYQQILGQGPKLLIQFQNNGVVDDSQLPKDRFSAERLKGVDSTLKIQPAKLEDSAVYLCASSPQGGTYNEQFFGPGTRLTVL.

This chain uses TRBV29-1 with TRBJ2-3, with D hard to call. The ends were cut back, 4 bases at V and 10 bases at J, with 12 bases in the middle. Germline loops: CDR1 SQVTM, CDR2 ANQGSEA. This CDR3 is built from 11 residues. CDR3 protein: CSVVRDPAQYF. DNA for the CDR3: TGCAGCGTTGTACGCGATCCGGCGCAGTATTTT.

The chain is built from TRBV30 and TRBJ2-5, with 7 bases aligning to TRBD1. The germline V gene has CDR1 GTSNPN and CDR2 SVGIG (reference sequence). The V gene end was trimmed by 7 bases and the J gene end by 3 bases; junction bases not matched to a gene: 5. The CDR3 sequence is 12 residues long. CDR3 in amino acids: CALDRWEETQYF. For the CDR3, the DNA is TGTGCCTTGGACAGGTGGGAAGAGACCCAGTACTTC.

The chain joins TRBV19 to TRBJ2-7; a weak D match, TRBD1 (5 bases). V was shortened by 6 bases and J by 5 bases, with 8 bases between the two germline ends. The CDR3 extends over 11 amino acids. Per germline, CDR1 LNHDA and CDR2 SQIVND (reference sequence). The DNA for the CDR3 is TGTGCCAGTAGGCAGGGTAACGAGCAGTACTTC. Translation: CASRQGNEQYF.

The CDR3 here is CASSRDTAYEQYF. In DNA form, the CDR3 reads TGTGCCAGCAGCCGGGACACCGCCTACGAGCAGTACTTC. The chain is built from TRBV9 and TRBJ2-7, with D possibly being TRBD1 (6 bases). This CDR3 has 13 amino acids. CDR1 SGDLS and CDR2 YYNGEE come from the germline V gene. The V end lost 4 bases, the J end lost 2 bases, and 10 bases lay between the germline ends.

CDR3 in DNA: TGTGCCAGCCCCCCTTCAGGGACAGGGGACATAGATACGCAGTATTTT. Its protein product is CASPPSGTGDIDTQYF. The rearrangement joins TRBV28 to TRBJ2-3, with 10 bases fitting TRBD1. V gave up 8 bases and J gave up 5 bases; unmatched junction bases: 13. CDR1 and CDR2 from the germline V gene are MDHEN and SYDVKM. The CDR3 runs to 16 residues.

J is TRBJ1-2 and V is TRBV27; TRBD1 matches 10 bases. Per the germline V gene, CDR1 is MNHEY and CDR2 is SMNVEV (reference sequence). There are 17 residues in the CDR3. The V segment lost 0 bases and the J segment 5 bases; nucleotides outside the gene matches: 9. This CDR3 is CASSLSRGTGARYGYTF. CDR3 bases: TGTGCCAGCAGTTTATCGAGGGGGACAGGGGCGAGGTATGGCTACACCTTC.

The chain couples TRBV19 to TRBJ2-3; the match to TRBD2 covers 16 bases. The CDR3 contains 16 residues. V lost 5 bases, J lost 6 bases, and 5 bases stayed unmatched. CDR1 and CDR2 from the germline V gene are LNHDA and SQIVND (reference sequence). For the CDR3, the DNA is TGTGCCAGTAGTGAGGGACTAGCGGGAGGGTTGGATACGCAGTATTTT. Its translation is CASSEGLAGGLDTQYF.

V gene TRBV27 combines with J gene TRBJ2-3; 9 bases map to TRBD2. This CDR3 comprises 17 residues. V lost 5 bases and J lost 5; bases outside the gene matches: 14. In germline, CDR1 is MNHEY, CDR2 SMNVEV (reference sequence). This CDR3 is CASSRKGVAGVRDTQYF. In DNA, the CDR3 is TGTGCCAGCAGTCGAAAGGGAGTAGCGGGAGTTAGAGATACGCAGTATTTT.

The table lists this clone with a count of one. The CDR3 sequence: CASSIGGKGGSYGYTF. The CDR3 coding sequence is TGTGCCAGTAGTATCGGAGGGAAAGGGGGCTCCTATGGCTACACCTTC. This chain connects TRBV19 to TRBJ1-2; 7 bases are a match to TRBD1. The ends lost 3 bases at V and 4 bases at J; junction bases unmatched: 11. The CDR3 totals 16 residues. Germline V lookup: CDR1 LNHDA, CDR2 SQIVND (reference sequence). Together with reference TRBV19 and TRBJ1-2, the CDR3 gives the full variable domain: DGGITQSPKYLFRKEGQNVTLSCEQNLNHDAMYWYRQDPGQGLRLIYYSQIVNDFQKGDIAEGYSVSREKKESFPLTVTSAQKNPTAFYLCASSIGGKGGSYGYTFGSGTRLTVV.

The chain combines TRBV7-2 with TRBJ1-1; TRBD1 aligns across 8 bases. The CDR3 runs 16 residues. V dropped 2 bases and J dropped 6; count of bases not matched to a gene: 11. Germline lookup yields CDR1 SGHTA and CDR2 FQGNSA. The CDR3 DNA follows: TGTGCCAGCAGCTTATATTCAGGACAGGGTGGGTCTGAAGCTTTCTTT. Encoded protein: CASSLYSGQGGSEAFF.

J is TRBJ1-1 and V is TRBV24-1, with 7 nucleotides matching TRBD1. The CDR3 has 11 amino acids. The ends lost 7 bases at V and 5 bases at J; junction bases unmatched: 0. CDR1 is KGHDR, CDR2 SFDVKD, per germline. The CDR3 loop reads CATRQGTEAFF. The CDR3 DNA follows: TGTGCCACCAGACAGGGGACTGAAGCTTTCTTT.

The chain uses TRBV5-1 and TRBJ2-1; tentatively, D is TRBD1 (5 bases). Germline CDR1 reads SGHRS; CDR2 reads YFSETQ. The CDR3 sequence is 16 residues long. Deletions cut 0 bases from V and 4 bases from J, with 14 bases between. This CDR3 reads CASSLEMVGAYNEQFF. CDR3 DNA sequence: TGCGCCAGCAGCTTGGAGATGGTAGGGGCGTACAATGAGCAGTTCTTC.

The rearrangement joins TRBV15 to TRBJ2-7, with a possible D match to TRBD1 (5 bases). Germline V gives CDR1 LNHNV, CDR2 YYDKDF (reference sequence). This CDR3 has 16 amino acids. Trimming removed 0 bases at V and 0 bases at J, with 12 bases between. CDR3 bases: TGTGCCACCAGCAGAGATCGTCAGGGTGCCTCCTACGAGCAGTACTTC. Amino acid sequence: CATSRDRQGASYEQYF.

The chain employs TRBV29-1 and TRBJ2-3; TRBD2 is a possible D gene (5 bases). The CDR3 covers 13 residues. Trimming took off 4 bases at V and 5 bases at J, with 13 bases between the two ends. Germline CDR1 SQVTM, CDR2 ANQGSEA. The CDR3 DNA follows: TGCAGCGTTGCCGGGAAAGGAGGAGATACGCAGTATTTT. This gives the protein CSVAGKGGDTQYF.

In DNA form, the CDR3 reads TGTGCCAGCAGCTATTTTATGGTACCCTACAGGGTCAATGAGCAGTTCTTC. Protein: CASSYFMVPYRVNEQFF. The rearrangement joins TRBV11-2 to TRBJ2-1, with a possible D match to TRBD1 (6 bases). The CDR3 is 17 residues long. Deletions cut 4 bases from V and 6 bases from J, with 22 bases between. Germline values: CDR1 SGHAT, CDR2 FQNNGV.

This rearrangement joins TRBV2 to TRBJ1-4; 11 bases are shared with TRBD1. The V gene's germline CDR1 is SNHLY and CDR2 FYNNEI. V gave up 6 bases and J gave up 7 bases; unmatched junction bases: 7. CDR3 length: 15 residues. The CDR3 protein is CASRAGTGGSEKLFF. CDR3 DNA sequence: TGTGCCAGCAGAGCCGGGACAGGGGGTTCTGAAAAACTGTTTTTT.

This chain uses TRBV5-1 with TRBJ2-1, with 11 bases that match TRBD2. The V and J ends lost 4 bases and 2 bases, in that order; junction bases with no gene match: 2. CDR1 is SGHRS, CDR2 YFSETQ, per germline. The CDR3 spans 15 residues. CDR3 in amino acids: CASSLSGGAYNEQFF. The CDR3 DNA is TGCGCCAGCAGCCTTAGCGGGGGGGCCTACAATGAGCAGTTCTTC.

V and J are TRBV29-1 and TRBJ2-7; no definite D call. The CDR3 runs 14 residues. The germline V and J ends were trimmed by 0 bases and 4 bases, with 13 bases remaining between them. The V gene's germline CDR1 is SQVTM and CDR2 ANQGSEA. The CDR3 sequence: CSVEEYKSTYEQYF. CDR3 nucleotides: TGCAGCGTTGAAGAATATAAGAGTACTTACGAGCAGTACTTC.